This note documents a single T cell receptor beta chain sequence. These data belong to a study of blood T cell repertoires in COVID-19. Study overall: COVID-19 samples from acute and convalescent phases originated in the United States, Italy and Spain. PBMCs, B-cell-depleted T cells, or T cells provided the cDNA or gDNA that made up the material.

Trimming stripped 5 bases from V and 1 base from J, with 12 bases between. The CDR3 length is 15 residues. Looked up from germline, CDR1 is MNHEY and CDR2 is SVGEGT. Measured with immunoSEQ multiplex PCR; TCRdb has only the in-frame clones, and not every one. In the table there are 150,000 to 200,000 clones, approximately 90% of which are singletons. The chain carries TRBV6-2 or TRBV6-3 and TRBJ1-5, with D unclear. This receptor was obtained from a man in his late teens or twenties with active or convalescent COVID-19. The sample consisted of peripheral blood. DNA for the CDR3: TGTGCCAGCAGTAGAACCACAGAGAGCAATCAGCCCCAGCATTTT. Its translation is CASSRTTESNQPQHF.